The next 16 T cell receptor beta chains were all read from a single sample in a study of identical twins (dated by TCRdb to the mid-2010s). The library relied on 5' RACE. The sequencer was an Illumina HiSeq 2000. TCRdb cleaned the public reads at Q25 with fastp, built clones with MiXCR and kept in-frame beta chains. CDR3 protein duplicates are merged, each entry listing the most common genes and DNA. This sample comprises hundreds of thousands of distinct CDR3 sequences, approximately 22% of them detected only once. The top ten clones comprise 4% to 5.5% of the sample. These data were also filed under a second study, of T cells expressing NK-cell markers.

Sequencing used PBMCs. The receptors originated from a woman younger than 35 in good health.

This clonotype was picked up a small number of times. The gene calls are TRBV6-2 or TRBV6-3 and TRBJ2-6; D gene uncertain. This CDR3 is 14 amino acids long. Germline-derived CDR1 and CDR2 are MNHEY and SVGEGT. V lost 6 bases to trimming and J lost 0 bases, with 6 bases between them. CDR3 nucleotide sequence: TGTGCCAGCAGACTATTCTCTGGGGCCAACGTCCTGACTTTC. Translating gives CASRLFSGANVLTF.

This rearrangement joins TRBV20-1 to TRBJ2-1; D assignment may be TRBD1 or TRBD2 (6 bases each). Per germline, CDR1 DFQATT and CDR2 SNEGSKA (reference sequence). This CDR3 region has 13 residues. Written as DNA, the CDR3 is TGCAGCGCGCTAAGGGGGGCCGACAATGAGCAGTTCTTC. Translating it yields CSALRGADNEQFF.

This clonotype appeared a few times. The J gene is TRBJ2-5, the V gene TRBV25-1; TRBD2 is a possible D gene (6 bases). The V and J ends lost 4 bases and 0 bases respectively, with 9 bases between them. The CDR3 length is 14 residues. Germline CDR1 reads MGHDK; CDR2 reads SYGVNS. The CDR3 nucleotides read TGTGCCAGCAGTGGCAGGGAGGACCAAGAGACCCAGTACTTC. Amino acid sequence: CASSGREDQETQYF.

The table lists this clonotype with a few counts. This chain's CDR3 is CASSLAPGQGNEQYF. The CDR3 DNA is TGTGCCAGCAGCTTAGCCCCCGGACAGGGAAACGAGCAGTACTTC. The chain employs TRBV7-9 and TRBJ2-7; 8 nucleotides match TRBD1. Germline V gives CDR1 SEHNR, CDR2 FQNEAQ (reference sequence). CDR3 length: 15 residues. V shed 0 bases and J 5 bases; nucleotides not matched to a gene: 6. Looking up the rest from reference TRBV7-9 and TRBJ2-7 gives the full variable domain: DTGVSQNPRHKITKRGQNVTFRCDPISEHNRLYWYRQTLGQGPEFLTYFQNEAQLEKSRLLSDRFSAERPKGSFSTLEIQRTEQGDSAMYLCASSLAPGQGNEQYFGPGTRLTVT.

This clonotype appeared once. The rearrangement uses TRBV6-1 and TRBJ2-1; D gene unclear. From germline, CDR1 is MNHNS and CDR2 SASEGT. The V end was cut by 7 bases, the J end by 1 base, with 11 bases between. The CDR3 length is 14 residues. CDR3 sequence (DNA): TGTGCCAGCACACTTTCCCTTTCCTACAATGAGCAGTTCTTC. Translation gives CASTLSLSYNEQFF.

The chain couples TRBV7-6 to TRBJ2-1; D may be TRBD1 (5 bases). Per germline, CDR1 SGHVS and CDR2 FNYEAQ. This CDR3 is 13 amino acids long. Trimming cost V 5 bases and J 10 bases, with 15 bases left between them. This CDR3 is CASSGPRGREQFF. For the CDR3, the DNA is TGTGCCAGCAGCGGGCCTAGGGGTAGGGAGCAGTTCTTC.

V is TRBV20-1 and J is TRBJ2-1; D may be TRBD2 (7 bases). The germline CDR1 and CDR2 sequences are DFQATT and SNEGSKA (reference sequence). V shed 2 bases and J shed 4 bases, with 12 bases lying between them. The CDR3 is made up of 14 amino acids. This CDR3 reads CSARKGGKYNEQFF. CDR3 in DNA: TGCAGTGCTAGAAAGGGGGGGAAATACAATGAGCAGTTCTTC.

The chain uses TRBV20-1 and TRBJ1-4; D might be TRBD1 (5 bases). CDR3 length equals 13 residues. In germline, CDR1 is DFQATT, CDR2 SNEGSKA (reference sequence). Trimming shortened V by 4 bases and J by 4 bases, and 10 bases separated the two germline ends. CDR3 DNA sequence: TGCAGTGCTACACAGGCGGGTAATGAAAAACTGTTTTTT. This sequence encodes CSATQAGNEKLFF.

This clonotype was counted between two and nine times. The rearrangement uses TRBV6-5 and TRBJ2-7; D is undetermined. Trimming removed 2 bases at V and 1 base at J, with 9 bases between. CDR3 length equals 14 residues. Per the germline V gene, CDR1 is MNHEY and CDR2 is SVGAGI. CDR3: CASSYQILSYEQYF. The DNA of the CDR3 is TGTGCCAGCAGTTACCAAATCTTATCCTACGAGCAGTACTTC.

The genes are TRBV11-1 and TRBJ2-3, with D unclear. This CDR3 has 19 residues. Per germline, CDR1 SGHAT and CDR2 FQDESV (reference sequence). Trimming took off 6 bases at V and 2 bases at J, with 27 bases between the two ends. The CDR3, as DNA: TGTGCCAGCAGTTCCACCGACTTGGTTAGGGTCTTCTTCACAGATACGCAGTATTTT. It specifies CASSSTDLVRVFFTDTQYF.

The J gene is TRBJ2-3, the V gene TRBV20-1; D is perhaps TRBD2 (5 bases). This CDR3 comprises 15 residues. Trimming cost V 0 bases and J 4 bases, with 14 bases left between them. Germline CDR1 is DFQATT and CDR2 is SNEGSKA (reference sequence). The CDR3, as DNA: TGCAGTGCTAGAGATGGTTTGCTAGCTGCAGATACGCAGTATTTT. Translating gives CSARDGLLAADTQYF.

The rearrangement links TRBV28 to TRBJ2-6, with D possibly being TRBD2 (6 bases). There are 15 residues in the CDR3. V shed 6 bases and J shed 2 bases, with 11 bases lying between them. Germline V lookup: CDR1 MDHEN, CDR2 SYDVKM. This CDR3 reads CASRGGRTGANVLTF. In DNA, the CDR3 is TGTGCCAGCAGGGGAGGACGGACTGGGGCCAACGTCCTGACTTTC.

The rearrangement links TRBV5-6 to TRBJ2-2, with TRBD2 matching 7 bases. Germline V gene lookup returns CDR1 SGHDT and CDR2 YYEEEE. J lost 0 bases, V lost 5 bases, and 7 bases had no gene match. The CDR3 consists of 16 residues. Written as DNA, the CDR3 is TGTGCCAGCAGTTCTGGACTAGAATCGAACACCGGGGAGCTGTTTTTT. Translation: CASSSGLESNTGELFF.

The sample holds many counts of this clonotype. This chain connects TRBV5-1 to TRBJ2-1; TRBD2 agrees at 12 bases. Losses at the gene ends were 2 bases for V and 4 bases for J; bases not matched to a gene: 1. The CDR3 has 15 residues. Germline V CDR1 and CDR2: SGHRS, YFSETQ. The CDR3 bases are TGCGCCAGCAGCTTAACTAGCGGGGGGTACAATGAGCAGTTCTTC. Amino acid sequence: CASSLTSGGYNEQFF. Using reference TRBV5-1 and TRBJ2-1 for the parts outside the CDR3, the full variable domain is KAGVTQTPRYLIKTRGQQVTLSCSPISGHRSVSWYQQTPGQGLQFLFEYFSETQRNKGNFPGRFSGRQFSNSRSEMNVSTLELGDSALYLCASSLTSGGYNEQFFGPGTRLTVL.

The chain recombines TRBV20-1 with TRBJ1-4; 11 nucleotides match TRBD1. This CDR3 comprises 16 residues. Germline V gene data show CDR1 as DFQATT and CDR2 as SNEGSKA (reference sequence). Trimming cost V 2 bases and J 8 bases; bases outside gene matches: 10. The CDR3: CSARLIRGQGGEKLFF. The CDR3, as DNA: TGCAGTGCTAGACTGATACGGGGACAGGGGGGCGAAAAACTGTTTTTT.

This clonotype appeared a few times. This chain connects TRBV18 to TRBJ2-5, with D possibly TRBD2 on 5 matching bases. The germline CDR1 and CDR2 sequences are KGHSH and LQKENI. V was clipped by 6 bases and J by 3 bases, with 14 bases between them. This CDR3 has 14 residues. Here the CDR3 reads CASSSPPGEETQYF. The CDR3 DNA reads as TGTGCCAGCTCTTCACCTCCCGGGGAAGAGACCCAGTACTTC. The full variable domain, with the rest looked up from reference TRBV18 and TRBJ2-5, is NAGVMQNPRHLVRRRGQEARLRCSPMKGHSHVYWYRQLPEEGLKFMVYLQKENIIDESGMPKERFSAEFPKEGPSILRIQQVVRGDSAAYFCASSSPPGEETQYFGPGTRLLVL.